The clone carrying this T cell receptor beta chain was detected ten times or more. Its antigen is undetermined. The record originates from a study of regulatory T cells in long-lasting Graves disease. This CDR3 has 13 residues. Germline V gives CDR1 SGHDN, CDR2 FVKESK. V gave up 0 bases and J gave up 5 bases, with 7 bases separating them. Building of the TCR beta libraries involved iRepertoire HTBI primers and Arm-PCR of CDR3 regions. Methods used by the authors: Across all samples, approximately 64 TRBV segments and more than 11 TRBJ segments were identified. TCRdb ran MiXCR on the multiplex PCR reads and lists one entry per CDR3 protein. The V and J calls reflect TCRdb's pipeline rather than the authors' work. The sample consists of 520,000 or so distinct CDR3 sequences, around 13% of them appearing once. Described time point: newly diagnosed GD, antithyroid drugs for less than 3 months. RNA from PBMCs was the source of the TCR library. The patients were drawn from one endocrinology department in Xi'an, China.

Study results and limitations: Segments TRBV28, TRBJ1-2 and TRBJ2-5 showed preferential usage in persistent disease.

This sample also appeared in a second study, on T cells in Graves' hyperthyroidism and ophthalmopathy. From that study: TCR CDR3 regions were first amplified by RT-PCR with HTBI primers.

The receptor comes from a woman between 25 and 40 years old with Graves disease. The sample was peripheral blood mononuclear cells (PBMCs), taken at new diagnosis, from a patient treated with antithyroid drugs. The V gene is TRBV14, the J gene TRBJ1-1; no clear D gene. Here the CDR3 reads CASSQERGTEAFF. CDR3 DNA: TGTGCCAGCAGCCAAGAAAGAGGGACTGAAGCTTTCTTT.